This TCR beta chain was sequenced in a study of T-cell memory formation after mild COVID-19. Study context: There were largely donor-specific TCR clusters. Study-wide results and caveats: Memory cells collected pre-infection included some clones that later responded, suggesting cross-reactive memory joined. Shrinking CD4+ clones were chiefly CM and EM; CD8+ ones were chiefly EMRA.

Concerning this clonotype itself: The antigen is undetermined.

After 5'RACE with constant-segment primers, TCR alpha and TCR beta cDNA libraries carrying sample barcodes and UMIs were obtained. TCRdb re-called the 5' RACE reads through MiXCR, storing one row per CDR3 protein. The data contain some 130,000 distinct CDR3 sequences, roughly 15% of them seen just once; the ten biggest clones take up over 11%. This CDR3 has 14 amino acids. Germline values: CDR1 SGDLS, CDR2 YYNGEE. The V end was cut by 3 bases, the J end by 4 bases, with 13 bases between. The sequenced sample was PBMCs or a T cell subset sorted from them (not recorded which). The rearrangement uses TRBV9 and TRBJ1-2; D remains unclear. This TCR was recovered from an adult woman who had mild COVID-19 (a few samples of this study predate the infection). Cell type and time point are not known. CDR3: CASSESDATYGYTF. The CDR3 bases are TGTGCCAGCAGCGAGTCGGACGCGACCTATGGCTACACCTTC.